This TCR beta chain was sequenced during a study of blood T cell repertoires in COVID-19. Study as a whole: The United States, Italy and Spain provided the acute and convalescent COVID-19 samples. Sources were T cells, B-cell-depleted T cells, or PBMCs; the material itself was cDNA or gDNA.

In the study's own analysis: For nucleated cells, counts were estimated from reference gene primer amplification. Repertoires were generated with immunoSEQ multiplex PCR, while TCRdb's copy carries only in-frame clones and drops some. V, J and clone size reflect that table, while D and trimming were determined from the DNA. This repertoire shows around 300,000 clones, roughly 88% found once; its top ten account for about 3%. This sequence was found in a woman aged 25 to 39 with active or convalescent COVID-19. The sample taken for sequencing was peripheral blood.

The CDR3 DNA reads TGTGCCAGCAGCTTAACAGGGGGCACTGAAGCTTTCTTT. Residues: CASSLTGGTEAFF. The chain uses TRBV7-8 and TRBJ1-1; the match to TRBD1 covers 8 bases. The CDR3 consists of 13 residues. CDR1 and CDR2 from the germline V gene are SGHVS and FQNEAQ. With 2 bases clipped from V and 4 bases from J, the junction kept 0 bases outside the gene matches.